The rows below give T cell receptor beta chains drawn from one sample of a study of T-cell reconstitution after alpha-beta-depleted transplantation in children. TCRdb itself ran the PCR reads through MiXCR, one entry per CDR3 protein. The sample gives approximately 640,000 distinct CDR3 sequences, approximately 17% of which show up once; over 0.95% is in the top ten. Sequenced here: PBMCs from the stem cell graft donor, sampled from the stem cell graft. These receptors came from a human donor who donated a stem cell graft to a child with acute myeloid leukemia. Both conserved end residues are part of each CDR3. The D gene is left open where the match is weak. Clone size is not always given. Where it is, it says once, few, many or a class for expanded clones.

j_gene: TRBJ2-7; v_gene: TRBV30; d_gene: NA; abundance: NA; CDR3nt: TGTGCCTGGAGTGTATGGGGCGGTCCCTACGAGCAGTACTTC; CDR3aa: CAWSVWGGPYEQYF
j_gene: TRBJ2-6; v_gene: TRBV5-1; d_gene: NA; abundance: NA; CDR3nt: TGCGCCAGCAGCACCCGACCGGGCTCTGGGGCCAACGTCCTGACTTTC; CDR3aa: CASSTRPGSGANVLTF
j_gene: TRBJ1-1; v_gene: TRBV7-9; d_gene: NA; abundance: many; CDR3nt: TGTGCCAGCAGCCGACAGGTAATGAACACTGAAGCTTTCTTT; CDR3aa: CASSRQVMNTEAFF
j_gene: TRBJ2-7; v_gene: TRBV20-1; d_gene: TRBD2; abundance: many; CDR3nt: TGCAGTGCTACTAGCGGGGGACCTCCCTACGAGCAGTACTTC; CDR3aa: CSATSGGPPYEQYF
j_gene: TRBJ2-7; v_gene: TRBV29-1; d_gene: TRBD2; abundance: many; CDR3nt: TGCAGCGTCACTAGCGGGGGGACCTACGAGCAGTACTTC; CDR3aa: CSVTSGGTYEQYF
j_gene: TRBJ1-3; v_gene: TRBV7-2; d_gene: NA; abundance: NA; CDR3nt: TGTGCCAGCAGCTTAGCGTCTACGGGGAACACCATATATTTT; CDR3aa: CASSLASTGNTIYF
j_gene: TRBJ1-5; v_gene: TRBV28; d_gene: NA; abundance: NA; CDR3nt: TGTGCCAGCCAAGGCGACTTAAGCCATCAGCCCCAGCATTTT; CDR3aa: CASQGDLSHQPQHF
j_gene: TRBJ2-3; v_gene: TRBV5-1; d_gene: NA; abundance: many; CDR3nt: TGCGCCAGCAGCTTGGTTCGGGGATCCACAGATACGCAGTATTTT; CDR3aa: CASSLVRGSTDTQYF
j_gene: TRBJ2-1; v_gene: TRBV6-1; d_gene: NA; abundance: few; CDR3nt: TGTGCCAGCAGACCCGGCGGGCGCCCCAATGAGCAGTTCTTC; CDR3aa: CASRPGGRPNEQFF
j_gene: TRBJ1-1; v_gene: TRBV5-6; d_gene: NA; abundance: many; CDR3nt: TGTGCCAGCAGCTTGCCAGGTGCTGGTGAGAACACTGAAGCTTTCTTT; CDR3aa: CASSLPGAGENTEAFF
j_gene: TRBJ1-5; v_gene: TRBV6-6; d_gene: NA; abundance: few; CDR3nt: TGTGCCAGCTCCAAACGGAGAGGACAGCCCCAGCATTTT; CDR3aa: CASSKRRGQPQHF
j_gene: TRBJ1-4; v_gene: TRBV29-1; d_gene: TRBD1; abundance: many; CDR3nt: TGCAGCGCCTTAACAGGGGCCGACCTTGAAAAACTGTTTTTT; CDR3aa: CSALTGADLEKLFF
j_gene: TRBJ1-6; v_gene: TRBV27; d_gene: NA; abundance: many; CDR3nt: TGTGCCAGCAGTTCGACAGGAAATTCACCCCTCCACTTT; CDR3aa: CASSSTGNSPLHF
j_gene: TRBJ2-5; v_gene: TRBV12-3/TRBV12-4; d_gene: TRBD2; abundance: many; CDR3nt: TGTGCCAGCAGGCGGGGGATCCAAGAGACCCAGTACTTC; CDR3aa: CASRRGIQETQYF
j_gene: TRBJ1-2; v_gene: TRBV20-1; d_gene: NA; abundance: many; CDR3nt: TGCAGTGCTAGAGTCTCAGGGAGTGGCTACACCTTC; CDR3aa: CSARVSGSGYTF
j_gene: TRBJ2-3; v_gene: TRBV20-1; d_gene: TRBD2; abundance: NA; CDR3nt: TGCAGTGCTAGAGGTGGCGGGGGGGCTGTCACAGATACGCAGTATTTT; CDR3aa: CSARGGGGAVTDTQYF
j_gene: TRBJ2-4; v_gene: TRBV14; d_gene: NA; abundance: NA; CDR3nt: TGTGCCAGCAGCCAAGGGGGAGCATCGGCCAAAAACATTCAGTACTTC; CDR3aa: CASSQGGASAKNIQYF
j_gene: TRBJ2-3; v_gene: TRBV27; d_gene: NA; abundance: many; CDR3nt: TGTGCCAGCAGTTTAGGGAACACAGATACGCAGTATTTT; CDR3aa: CASSLGNTDTQYF
j_gene: TRBJ2-5; v_gene: TRBV27; d_gene: NA; abundance: many; CDR3nt: TGTGCCAGCAGTCCCGAGACAGGATGGGACCAAGAGACCCAGTACTTC; CDR3aa: CASSPETGWDQETQYF
j_gene: TRBJ1-2; v_gene: TRBV12-3/TRBV12-4; d_gene: TRBD1; abundance: many; CDR3nt: TGTGCCAGCAGTCCCCGGGACAGAGGGTTGGACTATGGCTACACCTTC; CDR3aa: CASSPRDRGLDYGYTF
j_gene: TRBJ2-1; v_gene: TRBV5-1; d_gene: TRBD1; abundance: NA; CDR3nt: TGCGCCAGCAGCCCACGACAGGGGGTGTATGAGCAGTTCTTC; CDR3aa: CASSPRQGVYEQFF
j_gene: TRBJ2-7; v_gene: TRBV7-2; d_gene: NA; abundance: many; CDR3nt: TGTGCCAGCAGCTTAGGGGGAAACTCCTACGAGCAGTACTTC; CDR3aa: CASSLGGNSYEQYF
j_gene: TRBJ1-5; v_gene: TRBV6-1; d_gene: NA; abundance: few; CDR3nt: TGTGCCAGCAGCCGCCCACTGGTGGATAGCAATCAGCCCCAGCATTTT; CDR3aa: CASSRPLVDSNQPQHF
j_gene: TRBJ2-1; v_gene: TRBV7-9; d_gene: TRBD1; abundance: few; CDR3nt: TGTGCCAGCAGCTGGGACAGGGGGCTGCTAGGGTACAATGAGCAGTTCTTC; CDR3aa: CASSWDRGLLGYNEQFF
j_gene: TRBJ2-3; v_gene: TRBV20-1; d_gene: TRBD2; abundance: few; CDR3nt: TGCAGTGCTAGAGATACGGGGGGGCGTGCAGATACGCAGTATTTT; CDR3aa: CSARDTGGRADTQYF
j_gene: TRBJ1-6; v_gene: TRBV28; d_gene: TRBD1; abundance: few; CDR3nt: TGTGCCAGCAGCTACAGGGGGCTTTATCCGAATTCACCCCTCCACTTT; CDR3aa: CASSYRGLYPNSPLHF
j_gene: TRBJ2-3; v_gene: TRBV5-6; d_gene: NA; abundance: many; CDR3nt: TGTGCCAGCAGCTCCGACAGGCTTAGCACAGATACGCAGTATTTT; CDR3aa: CASSSDRLSTDTQYF